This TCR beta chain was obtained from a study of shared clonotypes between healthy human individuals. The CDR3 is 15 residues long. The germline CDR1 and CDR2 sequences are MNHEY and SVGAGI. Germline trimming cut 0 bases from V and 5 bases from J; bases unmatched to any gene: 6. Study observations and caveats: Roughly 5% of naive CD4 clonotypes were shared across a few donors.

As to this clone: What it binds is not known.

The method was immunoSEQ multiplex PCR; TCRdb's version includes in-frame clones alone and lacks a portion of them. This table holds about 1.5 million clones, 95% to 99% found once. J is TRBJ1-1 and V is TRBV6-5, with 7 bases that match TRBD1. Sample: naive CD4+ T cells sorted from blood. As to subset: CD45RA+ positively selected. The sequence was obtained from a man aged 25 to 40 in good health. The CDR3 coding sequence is TGTGCCAGCAGTTACTCGGAGACAGGGTGGACTGAAGCTTTCTTT. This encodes CASSYSETGWTEAFF.